These 10 T cell receptor beta chains came from one sample sequenced in a study of beta chain features in type 1 diabetes. Whole-study results and caveats: TCRB CDR3 length was moderately but significantly reduced in all four CD4+ subsets of Type 1 diabetes patients.

Since all of the isolated RNA was reverse transcribed, expressed TCRB transcripts were what got sequenced. Profiled with immunoSEQ multiplex PCR; TCRdb holds only in-frame clones, not every one. The table lists about 340,000 clones, approximately 13% of them singletons. For these TCRs, the target antigens are not known. The sample comprised naive CD4+ T cells from blood. The origin of the receptors is a woman younger than 30 with type 1 diabetes.

This clone has more than one count but fewer than ten. The chain joins TRBV7-9 to TRBJ1-5; D call uncertain. Germline CDR1 SEHNR, CDR2 FQNEAQ (reference sequence). The ends were cut back, 5 bases at V and 6 bases at J, with 11 bases in the middle. CDR3 length: 13 residues. The CDR3, as DNA: TGTGCCAGCAGCCACGCAGGCATTCAGCCCCAGCATTTT. Translation: CASSHAGIQPQHF.

This clone has only a few counts. The chain has TRBV28 and TRBJ2-5, with D possibly TRBD2 on 5 matching bases. The CDR3 has 13 residues. V lost 8 bases to trimming and J lost 5 bases, with 15 bases between them. Germline V CDR1 and CDR2: MDHEN, SYDVKM. CDR3 coding DNA: TGTGCCAGCGGAGGAAGGCCGGGTGAGACCCAGTACTTC. Its translation: CASGGRPGETQYF.

Written as DNA, the CDR3 is TGTGCCAGCAGTGCCTCGGGGACAGGAGCCAAAAACATTCAGTACTTC. Translation gives CASSASGTGAKNIQYF. The chain uses TRBV28 and TRBJ2-4; TRBD1 agrees at 8 bases. V was pared by 5 bases and J by 0 bases, with 6 bases of the junction left unmatched. The CDR3 has 16 amino acids. Germline-derived CDR1 and CDR2 are MDHEN and SYDVKM.

This clone turned up a few times. The J gene is TRBJ2-5, the V gene TRBV11-2; D is unclear. Per the germline V gene, CDR1 is SGHAT and CDR2 is FQNNGV. This CDR3 comprises 15 residues. The V end lost 6 bases, the J end lost 3 bases, and 17 bases lay between the germline ends. The CDR3 spells CASSPRLVMEETQYF. The CDR3, as DNA: TGTGCCAGCAGTCCGCGACTTGTGATGGAAGAGACCCAGTACTTC.

This clone was seen more than once but under ten times. The chain uses TRBV6-5 and TRBJ2-7; 12 bases map to TRBD2. The trim removed 6 bases at V and 3 bases at J, leaving 6 bases unmatched. The CDR3 totals 15 residues. CDR1 is MNHEY, CDR2 SVGAGI, per germline. The CDR3 reads CASRLGLAGFYEQYV. In nucleotides, the CDR3 is TGTGCCAGCAGACTCGGACTAGCGGGGTTCTACGAGCAGTACGTC.

The genes are TRBV4-1 and TRBJ2-7, with TRBD1 matching 9 bases. The CDR3 is made up of 17 amino acids. Trimming removed 0 bases from V and 2 bases from J; junction bases left unmatched: 8. CDR1 is MGHRA and CDR2 is YSYEKL in the germline V gene. The CDR3 reads CASSQDLGTGFPYEQYF. DNA of the CDR3: TGCGCCAGCAGCCAAGACTTAGGGACAGGGTTCCCCTACGAGCAGTACTTC.

The gene calls are TRBV30 and TRBJ2-5; the match to TRBD2 covers 8 bases. The CDR3 has 14 residues. The germline V gene has CDR1 GTSNPN and CDR2 SVGIG (reference sequence). V lost 8 bases, J lost 6 bases, and 14 bases stayed unmatched. The CDR3 region has the DNA TGTGCCAGCAACTCCGGGACTAGAGGAAAGACCCAGTACTTC. Translated: CASNSGTRGKTQYF.

There are a few counts of this clone. The V call is TRBV6-6, the J call TRBJ2-5; 8 bases align to TRBD2. The trim removed 5 bases at V and 4 bases at J, leaving 9 bases unmatched. The CDR3 spans 15 residues. Per germline, CDR1 MNHNY and CDR2 SVGAGI (reference sequence). CDR3 residues: CASSRGTSGAETQYF. The CDR3 DNA is TGTGCCAGCAGTAGGGGGACTAGTGGCGCAGAGACCCAGTACTTC.

This clone was seen a few times. The chain carries TRBV7-3 and TRBJ2-3; 10 positions agree with TRBD2. The germline CDR1 and CDR2 sequences are SGHTA and FQGTGA. The CDR3 is made up of 16 amino acids. V lost 0 bases, J lost 2 bases, and 2 bases stayed unmatched. The chain's CDR3 is CASSLTSGGFTDTQYF. The DNA for the CDR3 is TGTGCCAGCAGCTTAACTAGCGGGGGGTTCACAGATACGCAGTATTTT.

The J gene is TRBJ2-3, the V gene TRBV29-1, with TRBD2 identical over 9 bases. This CDR3 is 14 amino acids long. Germline CDR1 reads SQVTM; CDR2 reads ANQGSEA. The V and J ends lost 2 bases and 4 bases, in that order; junction bases with no gene match: 4. This chain's CDR3 is CSVEPREGADTQYF. CDR3 nucleotides: TGCAGCGTTGAACCGCGGGAGGGCGCAGATACGCAGTATTTT.